These T cell receptor beta chains were read from a single sample in a study of T cell changes during pregnancy in multiple sclerosis. Libraries were prepared by immunoSEQ multiplex PCR; TCRdb keeps only in-frame clonotypes and omits some of them. This sample carries about 80,000 clones, around 91% of them seen once, and the ten largest clones take under 2.5%. Sequencing was performed on peripheral blood, taken before pregnancy. Source of these receptors: a female donor with multiple sclerosis, enrolled in a pregnancy study. CDR3s include the opening cysteine and the closing phenylalanine or tryptophan. The order of the fields is V gene, J gene, CDR3 protein.

TRBV7-2	TRBJ2-3	CASSAPSTDTQYF
TRBV19	TRBJ1-1	CASTRTGGLIEAFF
TRBV6-5	TRBJ1-5	CASSSSFPGFQPQHF
TRBV30	TRBJ1-1	CAWSIWTGVRSEAFF
TRBV5-8	TRBJ1-1	CASRSLTEYTEAFF
TRBV5-1	TRBJ1-6	CASRSGFNSPLHF
TRBV7-2	TRBJ1-5	CASTTGQGNQPQHF
TRBV6-5	TRBJ2-3	CASSWGLPSTDTQYF
TRBV2	TRBJ2-1	CASSPGDDPWNEQFF
TRBV6-5	TRBJ2-2	CASSLEPSYTGELFF
TRBV18	TRBJ1-2	CASSQGTDYGYTF